The 2 T cell receptor beta chains in this list originate from one sample, sequenced in a study of blood T cell repertoires in COVID-19. Method: immunoSEQ multiplex PCR; TCRdb's copy keeps in-frame clones and lacks some. The sample holds 95,000 to 130,000 clones, approximately 82% seen once. The sample comprised peripheral blood. The receptors were gathered from a man aged 25 to 40 with acute or convalescent COVID-19.

This chain uses TRBV9 with TRBJ2-3, with TRBD2 matching over 8 bases. V dropped 4 bases and J dropped 2; count of bases not matched to a gene: 6. The CDR3 is made up of 15 amino acids. The V gene's germline CDR1 is SGDLS and CDR2 YYNGEE. Written as DNA, the CDR3 is TGTGCCAGCAGCCCGGGCGGGGGGACCACAGATACGCAGTATTTT. Its translation: CASSPGGGTTDTQYF.

CDR3 sequence: CASNPRTGVNQPQHF. CDR3 nucleotide sequence: TGTGCCAGTAACCCCAGGACAGGGGTAAATCAGCCCCAGCATTTT. The rearrangement uses TRBV19 and TRBJ1-5; 9 bases map to TRBD1. Germline V gives CDR1 LNHDA, CDR2 SQIVND (reference sequence). V shed 7 bases and J 4 bases; nucleotides not matched to a gene: 8. The CDR3 has 15 residues.